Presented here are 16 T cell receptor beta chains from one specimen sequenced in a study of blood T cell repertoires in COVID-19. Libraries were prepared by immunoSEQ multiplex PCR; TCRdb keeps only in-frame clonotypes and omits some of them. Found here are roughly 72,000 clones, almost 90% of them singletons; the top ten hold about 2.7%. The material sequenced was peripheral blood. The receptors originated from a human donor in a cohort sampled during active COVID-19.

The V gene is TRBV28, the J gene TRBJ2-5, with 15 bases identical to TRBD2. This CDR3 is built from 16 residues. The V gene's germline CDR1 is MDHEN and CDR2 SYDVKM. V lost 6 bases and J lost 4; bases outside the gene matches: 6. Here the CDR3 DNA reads TGTGCCAGCAGCCCGGGACTAGCGGGAGGAGGAGAGACCCAGTACTTC. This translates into CASSPGLAGGGETQYF.

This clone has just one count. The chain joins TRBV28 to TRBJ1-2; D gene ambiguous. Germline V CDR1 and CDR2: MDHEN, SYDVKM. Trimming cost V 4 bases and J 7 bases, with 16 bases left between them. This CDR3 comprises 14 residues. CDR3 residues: CASSSSAETGGYTF. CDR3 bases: TGTGCCAGCAGTTCCAGCGCCGAGACGGGTGGCTACACCTTC.

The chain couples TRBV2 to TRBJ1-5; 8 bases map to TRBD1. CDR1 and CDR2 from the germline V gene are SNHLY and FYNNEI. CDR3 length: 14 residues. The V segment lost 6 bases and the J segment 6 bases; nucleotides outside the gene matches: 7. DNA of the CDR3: TGTGCCAGCAGGCATACCGACAGGGGTCAGCCCCAGCATTTT. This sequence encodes CASRHTDRGQPQHF.

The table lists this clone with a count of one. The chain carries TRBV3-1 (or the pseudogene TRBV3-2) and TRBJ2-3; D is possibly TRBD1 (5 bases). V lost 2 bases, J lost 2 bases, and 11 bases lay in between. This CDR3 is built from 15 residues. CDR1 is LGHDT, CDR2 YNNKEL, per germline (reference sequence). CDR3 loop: CASSQTGGPTDTQYF. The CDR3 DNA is TGTGCCAGCAGCCAAACAGGTGGACCCACAGATACGCAGTATTTT.

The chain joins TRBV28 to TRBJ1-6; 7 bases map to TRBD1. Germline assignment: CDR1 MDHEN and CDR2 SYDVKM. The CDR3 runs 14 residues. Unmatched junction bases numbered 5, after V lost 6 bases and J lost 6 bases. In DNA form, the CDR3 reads TGTGCCAGCAGAGCCGACAGGGCTAATTCACCCCTCCACTTT. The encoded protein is CASRADRANSPLHF.

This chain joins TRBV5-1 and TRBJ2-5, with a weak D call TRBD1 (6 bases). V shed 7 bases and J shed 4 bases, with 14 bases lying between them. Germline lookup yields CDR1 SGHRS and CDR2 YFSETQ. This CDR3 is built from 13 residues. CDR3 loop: CASQGNLGETQYF. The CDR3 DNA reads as TGCGCCAGCCAGGGGAATTTAGGAGAGACCCAGTACTTC.

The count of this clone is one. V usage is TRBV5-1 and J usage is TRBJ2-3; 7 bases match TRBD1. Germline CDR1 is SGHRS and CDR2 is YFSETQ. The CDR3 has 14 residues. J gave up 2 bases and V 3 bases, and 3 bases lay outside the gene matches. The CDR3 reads CASSYGQDTDTQYF. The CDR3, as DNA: TGCGCCAGCAGCTACGGACAGGACACAGATACGCAGTATTTT. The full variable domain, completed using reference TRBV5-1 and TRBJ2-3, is KAGVTQTPRYLIKTRGQQVTLSCSPISGHRSVSWYQQTPGQGLQFLFEYFSETQRNKGNFPGRFSGRQFSNSRSEMNVSTLELGDSALYLCASSYGQDTDTQYFGPGTRLTVL.

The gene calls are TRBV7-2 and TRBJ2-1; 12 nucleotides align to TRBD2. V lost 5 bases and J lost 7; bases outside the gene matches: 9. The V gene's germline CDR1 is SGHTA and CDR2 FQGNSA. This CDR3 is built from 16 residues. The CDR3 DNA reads TGTGCCAGCAGCATCCAGCTAGCGGGAGGGCTGAATGAGCAGTTCTTC. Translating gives CASSIQLAGGLNEQFF.

CDR3 bases: TGTGCCAGCAGCTTAGCAGGGGGAAGTCGAACCGGGGAGCTGTTTTTT. It specifies CASSLAGGSRTGELFF. This chain uses TRBV7-6 with TRBJ2-2; maybe TRBD1 (6 bases). Per germline, CDR1 SGHVS and CDR2 FNYEAQ. The CDR3 is 16 amino acids. V was cut by 0 bases and J by 5 bases, with 13 bases left in between.

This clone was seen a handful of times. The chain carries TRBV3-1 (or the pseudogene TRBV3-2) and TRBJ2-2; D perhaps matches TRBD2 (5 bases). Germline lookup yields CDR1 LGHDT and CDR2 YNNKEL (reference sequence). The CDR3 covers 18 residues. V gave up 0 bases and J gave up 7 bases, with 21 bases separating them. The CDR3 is CASSQERWRLEGSGELFF. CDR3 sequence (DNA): TGTGCCAGCAGCCAAGAGAGGTGGAGGCTAGAGGGAAGCGGGGAGCTGTTTTTT.

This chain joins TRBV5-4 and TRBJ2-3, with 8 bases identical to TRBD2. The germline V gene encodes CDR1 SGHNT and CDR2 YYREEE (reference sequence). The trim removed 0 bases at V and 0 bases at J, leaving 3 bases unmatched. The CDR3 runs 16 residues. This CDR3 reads CASSLAGLGSTDTQYF. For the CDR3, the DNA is TGTGCCAGCAGCTTGGCGGGACTAGGAAGCACAGATACGCAGTATTTT.

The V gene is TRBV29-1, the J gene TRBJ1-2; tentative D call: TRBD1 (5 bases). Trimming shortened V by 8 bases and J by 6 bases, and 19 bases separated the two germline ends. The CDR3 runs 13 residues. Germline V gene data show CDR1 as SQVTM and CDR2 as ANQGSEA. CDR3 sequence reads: CSSAGGALNGYTF. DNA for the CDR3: TGCAGCTCCGCGGGCGGGGCCCTCAATGGCTACACCTTC.

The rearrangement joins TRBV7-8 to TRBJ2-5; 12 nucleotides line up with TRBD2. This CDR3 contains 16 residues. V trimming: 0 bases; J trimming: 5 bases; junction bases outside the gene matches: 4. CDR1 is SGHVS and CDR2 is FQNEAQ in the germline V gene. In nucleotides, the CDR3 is TGTGCCAGCAGCTTAGCGAGGCTAGCGGGGGGGGAGACCCAGTACTTC. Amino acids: CASSLARLAGGETQYF.

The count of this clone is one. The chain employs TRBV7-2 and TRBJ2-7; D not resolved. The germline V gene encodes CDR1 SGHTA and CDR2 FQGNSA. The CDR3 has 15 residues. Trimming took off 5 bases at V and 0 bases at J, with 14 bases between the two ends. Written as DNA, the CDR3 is TGTGCCAGCAGCCCCGACAACGTTATCTCCTACGAGCAGTACTTC. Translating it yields CASSPDNVISYEQYF.

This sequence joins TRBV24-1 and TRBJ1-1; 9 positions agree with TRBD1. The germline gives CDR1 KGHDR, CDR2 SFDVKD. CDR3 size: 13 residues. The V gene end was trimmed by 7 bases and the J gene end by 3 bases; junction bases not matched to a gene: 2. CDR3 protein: CATRDRGDTEAFF. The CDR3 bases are TGTGCCACCAGAGACAGGGGGGACACTGAAGCTTTCTTT.

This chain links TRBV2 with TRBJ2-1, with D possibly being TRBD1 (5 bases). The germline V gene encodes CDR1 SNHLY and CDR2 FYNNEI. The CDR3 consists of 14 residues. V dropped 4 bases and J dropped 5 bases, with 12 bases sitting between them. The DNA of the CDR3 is TGTGCCAGCAGTGGACAGACAGTGAACAATGAGCAGTTCTTC. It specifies CASSGQTVNNEQFF.